A selection of T cell receptor beta chains follows, all from one sample in a study of shared clonotypes between healthy human individuals. The method was immunoSEQ multiplex PCR; TCRdb's version includes in-frame clones alone and lacks a portion of them. The data show hundreds of thousands of clones, with roughly 96% seen just once and less than 0.25% held by the top ten. The sample comprised naive CD8+ T cells sorted from blood. These receptors were obtained from a man under 40 in good health. Each CDR3 is given with its conserved first and last residue. Each record gives: J gene, clone size, V gene, D gene, CDR3 DNA, CDR3 protein. A D gene is named only where the DNA matches it firmly. Rows may omit the clone size; those that give it use once, few, many or a size class.

>TRBJ2-7|NA|TRBV4-2|NA
TGTGCCAGCAGCCAAGACCTGGGGGTGCGAGGCTACGAGCAGTACTTC
CASSQDLGVRGYEQYF
>TRBJ2-5|NA|TRBV15|TRBD1
TGTGCCTTCCGGGACAGGGATCAAGAGACCCAGTACTTC
CAFRDRDQETQYF
>TRBJ2-7|NA|TRBV4-2|TRBD1
TGTGCCAGCAGGACCCTTTCGGGACAGGGCGCCTACGAGCAGTACTTC
CASRTLSGQGAYEQYF
>TRBJ2-2|NA|TRBV28|TRBD1
TGTGCCAGCGACACTAATCGGGACAGGGGGCTATCGAGCACCGGGGAGCTGTTTTTT
CASDTNRDRGLSSTGELFF
>TRBJ2-1|NA|TRBV27|NA
TGTGCCAGCAGAGCCGGGACAAGGGGCTTCAATGAGCAGTTCTTC
CASRAGTRGFNEQFF
>TRBJ2-1|NA|TRBV14|TRBD2
TGTGCCAGCAGCCAAGGGGCGGGAGGGCCGCTTAATGAGCAGTTCTTC
CASSQGAGGPLNEQFF
>TRBJ2-5|NA|TRBV27|NA
TGTGCCAGCAGTCCTCCGCCAGGGAGTGGCCAAGAGACCCAGTACTTC
CASSPPPGSGQETQYF
>TRBJ2-2|NA|TRBV6-6|NA
TGTGCCAGCAGTTACTTCCCGGGGAAAAACACCGGGGAGCTGTTTTTT
CASSYFPGKNTGELFF
>TRBJ2-7|NA|TRBV18|NA
TGTGCCAGCTCACCGTACACCGGGACTGGATCCTACGAGCAGTACTTC
CASSPYTGTGSYEQYF
>TRBJ2-5|NA|TRBV5-5|TRBD1
TGTGCCAGCAGCCCTACGCAGGGGGCGCGGCGAGAGACCCAGTACTTC
CASSPTQGARRETQYF
>TRBJ2-5|NA|TRBV13|NA
TGTGCCAGCAGCTCGTACCAAGAGACCCAGTACTTC
CASSSYQETQYF
>TRBJ2-2|NA|TRBV9|NA
TGTGCCAGCAGCGTAGGTTCGAGGGGCGTTCTCACCGGGGAGCTTTTTTTT
CASSVGSRGVLTGELFF
>TRBJ2-7|NA|TRBV5-6|NA
TGTGCCAGCAGCTTGGAGCGGAGCTACGAGCAGTACTTC
CASSLERSYEQYF
>TRBJ1-1|NA|TRBV7-6|NA
TGTGCCAGCAGCTTAGACGGACCGAACACTGAAGCTTTCTTT
CASSLDGPNTEAFF
>TRBJ2-5|NA|TRBV10-2|TRBD2
TGCGCCAGCAGTGAATACGGACTAGCGGGAGACAAAGAGACCCAGTACTTC
CASSEYGLAGDKETQYF
>TRBJ1-2|NA|TRBV4-1|NA
TGCGCCAGCAGCCTCCTGGGAGAAGCTAACTATGGCTACACCTTC
CASSLLGEANYGYTF
>TRBJ2-7|NA|TRBV27|TRBD1
TGTGCCAGCAGGACCTTCCAGGGGGCAAAACCGTACGAGCAGTACTTC
CASRTFQGAKPYEQYF
>TRBJ2-1|NA|TRBV7-9|TRBD1
TGTGCCAGCAGCTTAGGACAGGGGCCCCACCTAAATGAGCAGTTCTTC
CASSLGQGPHLNEQFF
>TRBJ2-2|NA|TRBV9|NA
TGTGCCAGCAGCCCCTTCGGCCGGGAGCTGTTTTTT
CASSPFGRELFF
>TRBJ2-3|NA|TRBV7-7|TRBD2
TGTGCCAGCAGCCCTCACGGGAGGGCATCAGATACGCAGTATTTT
CASSPHGRASDTQYF
>TRBJ2-3|NA|TRBV11-2|NA
TGTGCCAGCAGCTTTAGTAGGTCGAAGGGGTCAGCTAGCACAGATACGCAGTATTTT
CASSFSRSKGSASTDTQYF
>TRBJ2-7|NA|TRBV27|NA
TGTGCCAGCAGTTTCCAAAACAGGAACTACGAGCAGTACTTC
CASSFQNRNYEQYF
>TRBJ2-2|once|TRBV7-8|TRBD2
TGTGCCAGCAGTGGGCTAGCGGGGAACACCGGGGAGCTGTTTTTT
CASSGLAGNTGELFF
>TRBJ2-4|NA|TRBV7-9|TRBD1
TGTGCCAGCCGCAGGGACAGGGCCTCAGACATTCAGTACTTC
CASRRDRASDIQYF
>TRBJ2-5|NA|TRBV5-4|NA
TGTGCCAGCAGCCCTTACGGGCTACCTTCTAGAGAGACCCAGTACTTC
CASSPYGLPSRETQYF
>TRBJ2-1|NA|TRBV7-9|TRBD1
TGTGCCAGCAGCCAACGGACCGGGACAGCTAACGGGCAGTTCTTC
CASSQRTGTANGQFF
>TRBJ2-3|NA|TRBV13|TRBD2
TGTGCCAGCAGCCAACGACTAGCTCGTCCCACAGATACGCAGTATTTT
CASSQRLARPTDTQYF
>TRBJ1-2|NA|TRBV7-8|NA
TGTGCCAGCAGCTTAGTATCAGGGGCTGGCTACACCTTC
CASSLVSGAGYTF
>TRBJ2-2|NA|TRBV15|NA
TGTGCCACCAGCATTGTTGGGACTGCGCTCGCGAACACCGGGGAGCTGTTTTTT
CATSIVGTALANTGELFF
>TRBJ2-3|NA|TRBV6-6|TRBD2
TGTGCCAGCAACCTGGGACTAGCGGCGGAAGATACGCAGTATTTT
CASNLGLAAEDTQYF
>TRBJ2-7|NA|TRBV7-6|TRBD2
TGTGCCAGCAGCGTCGGACTAGCGGGCCTAAACGAGCAGTACTTC
CASSVGLAGLNEQYF
>TRBJ1-2|once|TRBV9|NA
TGTGCCAGCAGCTCAGGATGGGTTTACACCTTC
CASSSGWVYTF
>TRBJ1-1|NA|TRBV19|NA
TGTGCCAGTAGTACCCCACCCTGGACAGTGGGGAACACTGAAGCTTTCTTT
CASSTPPWTVGNTEAFF
>TRBJ2-7|NA|TRBV7-9|TRBD2
TGTGCCAGCAGCCCAGCGGGAGCTAAGGGATACGAGCAGTACTTC
CASSPAGAKGYEQYF
>TRBJ2-3|NA|TRBV27|NA
TGTGCCAGCAGGGGGGGCACAGATACGCAGTATTTT
CASRGGTDTQYF
>TRBJ2-7|NA|TRBV27|TRBD1
TGTGCCAGCAGACCTACGACCGGGACAGGGGCCTACGAGCAGTACTTC
CASRPTTGTGAYEQYF
>TRBJ2-3|NA|TRBV5-1|TRBD2
TGCGCCAGCAGCTCAGAGCTAGCGGGAGCGGGCACAGATACGCAGTATTTT
CASSSELAGAGTDTQYF
>TRBJ2-7|NA|TRBV14|NA
TGTGCCAGCAGCCAGACCGGGACCGAGAACTACGAGCAGTACTTC
CASSQTGTENYEQYF
>TRBJ2-3|NA|TRBV9|TRBD2
TGTGCCAGCAGCGTAGGGAGCGGGAGCAGCAATACGCAGTATTTT
CASSVGSGSSNTQYF
>TRBJ1-1|NA|TRBV7-9|TRBD1
TGTGCCAGCAGGGTGACAGGGATTGGGACTGAAGCTTTCTTT
CASRVTGIGTEAFF
>TRBJ2-1|NA|TRBV27|TRBD2
TGTGCCAGCAGTCCAGATGCGACTAGCTTCTACAATGAGCAGTTCTTC
CASSPDATSFYNEQFF
>TRBJ2-2|NA|TRBV28|NA
TGTGCCAGCAGCCTGGCGGGGGGGGAGCTGTTTTTT
CASSLAGGELFF
>TRBJ2-7|NA|TRBV18|NA
TGTGCCAGCTCACCACGGAACAGGTCAACCTCCTACGAGCAGTACTTC
CASSPRNRSTSYEQYF
>TRBJ2-3|NA|TRBV28|NA
TGTGCCAGCAGCCCAGATTTACGCACAGATACGCAGTATTTT
CASSPDLRTDTQYF
>TRBJ2-5|NA|TRBV6-6|TRBD2
TGTGCCAGCCGGGGGACTAGCGGGATCTCGGAGACCCAGTACTTC
CASRGTSGISETQYF
>TRBJ1-3|NA|TRBV11-2|NA
TGTGCCAGCAGCCAAACCGGAACTGGAAACACCATATATTTT
CASSQTGTGNTIYF
>TRBJ2-7|NA|TRBV27|NA
TGTGCCAGCAGTTTATCTGGGACTGGCTACGAGCAGTACTTC
CASSLSGTGYEQYF
>TRBJ1-2|NA|TRBV10-1|NA
TGCGCCAGCAGTGAGTCATTTGACTATGGCTACACCTTC
CASSESFDYGYTF
>TRBJ1-1|NA|TRBV4-2|NA
TGTGCCAGCAGTGTCTTGGGCACTGAAGCTTTCTTT
CASSVLGTEAFF
>TRBJ2-7|NA|TRBV7-6|NA
TGTGCCAGCAGCTTAGGAGAGGGCTACGAGCAGTACTTC
CASSLGEGYEQYF
>TRBJ2-2|NA|TRBV6-5|NA
TGTGCCAGCAGGCCTGATACCGGGGAGCTGTTTTTT
CASRPDTGELFF
>TRBJ2-1|NA|TRBV15|NA
TGTGCCACCAGCAGAGATCTCGCCCCCAATGAGCAGTTCTTC
CATSRDLAPNEQFF
>TRBJ1-1|NA|TRBV6-5|NA
TGTGCCAGCAGTTACGGCAGGGGATCAACTGAAGCTTTCTTT
CASSYGRGSTEAFF